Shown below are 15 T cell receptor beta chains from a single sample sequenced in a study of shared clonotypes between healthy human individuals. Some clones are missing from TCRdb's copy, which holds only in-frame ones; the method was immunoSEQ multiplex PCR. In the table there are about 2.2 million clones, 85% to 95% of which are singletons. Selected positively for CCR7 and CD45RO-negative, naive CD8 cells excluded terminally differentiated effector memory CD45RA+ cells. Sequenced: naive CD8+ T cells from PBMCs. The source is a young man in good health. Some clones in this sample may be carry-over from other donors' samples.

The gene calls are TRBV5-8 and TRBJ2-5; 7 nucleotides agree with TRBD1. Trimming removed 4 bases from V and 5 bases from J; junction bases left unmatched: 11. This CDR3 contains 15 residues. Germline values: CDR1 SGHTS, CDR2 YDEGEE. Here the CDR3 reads CASSPGQKRVETQYF. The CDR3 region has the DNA TGTGCCAGCAGCCCGGGACAGAAAAGGGTGGAGACCCAGTACTTC.

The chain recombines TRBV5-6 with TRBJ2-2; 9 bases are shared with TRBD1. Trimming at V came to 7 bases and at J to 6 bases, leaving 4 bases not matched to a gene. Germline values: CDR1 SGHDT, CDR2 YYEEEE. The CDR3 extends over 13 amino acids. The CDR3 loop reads CASHRGQAGELFF. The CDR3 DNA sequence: TGTGCCAGCCACAGGGGGCAGGCCGGGGAGCTGTTTTTT.

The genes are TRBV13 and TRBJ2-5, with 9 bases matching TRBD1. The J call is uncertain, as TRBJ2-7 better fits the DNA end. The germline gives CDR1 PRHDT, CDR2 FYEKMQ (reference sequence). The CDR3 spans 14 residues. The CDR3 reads CASSPDRGIHEQYF. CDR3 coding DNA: TGTGCCAGCAGCCCCGACAGGGGGATCCACGAGCAGTACTTC.

For the CDR3, the DNA is TGTGCCAGCAGCTTTATCCGGGCGGAGTACAATGAGCAGTTCTTC. Its translation is CASSFIRAEYNEQFF. The chain has TRBV5-6 and TRBJ2-1; D remains ambiguous. Germline CDR1 and CDR2: SGHDT and YYEEEE. The CDR3 has 15 residues. Trimming removed 2 bases at V and 4 bases at J, with 13 bases between.

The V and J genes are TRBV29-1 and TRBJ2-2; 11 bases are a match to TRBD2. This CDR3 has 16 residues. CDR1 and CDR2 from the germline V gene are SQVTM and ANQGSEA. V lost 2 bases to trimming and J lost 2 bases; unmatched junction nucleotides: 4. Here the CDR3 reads CSVESRLAGNTGELFF. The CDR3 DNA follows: TGCAGCGTTGAAAGCCGACTAGCGGGAAACACCGGGGAGCTGTTTTTT.

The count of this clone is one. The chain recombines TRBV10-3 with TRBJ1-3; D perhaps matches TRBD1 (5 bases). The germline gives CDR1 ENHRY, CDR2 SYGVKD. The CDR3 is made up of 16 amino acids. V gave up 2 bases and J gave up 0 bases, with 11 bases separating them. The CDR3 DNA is TGTGCCATCAGTGAGGTAGGGGTCCTCTCTGGAAACACCATATATTTT. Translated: CAISEVGVLSGNTIYF.

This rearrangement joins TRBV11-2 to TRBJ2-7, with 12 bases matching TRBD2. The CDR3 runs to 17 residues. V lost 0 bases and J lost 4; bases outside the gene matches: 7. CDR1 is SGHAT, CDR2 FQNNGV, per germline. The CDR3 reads CASSLDLIGTSGYEQYF. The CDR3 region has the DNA TGTGCCAGCAGCTTAGATCTTATAGGGACTAGCGGGTACGAGCAGTACTTC.

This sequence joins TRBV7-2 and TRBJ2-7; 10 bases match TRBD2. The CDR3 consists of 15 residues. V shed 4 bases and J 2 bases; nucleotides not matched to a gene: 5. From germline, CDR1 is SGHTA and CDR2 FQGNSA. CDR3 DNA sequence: TGTGCCAGCAGCTCGAGCGGGAGGGGAGCCTACGAGCAGTACTTC. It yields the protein CASSSSGRGAYEQYF.

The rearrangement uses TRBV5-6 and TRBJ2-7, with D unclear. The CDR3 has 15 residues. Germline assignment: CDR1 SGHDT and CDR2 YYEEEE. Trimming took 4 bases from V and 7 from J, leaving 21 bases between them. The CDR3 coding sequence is TGTGCCAGCAGCCCCGTTGAGGCTCCTCATAGGGAGCAGTACTTC. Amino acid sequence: CASSPVEAPHREQYF.

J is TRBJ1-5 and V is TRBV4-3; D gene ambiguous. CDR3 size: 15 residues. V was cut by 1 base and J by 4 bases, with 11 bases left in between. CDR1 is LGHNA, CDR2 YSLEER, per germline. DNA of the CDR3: TGCGCCAGCAGCCAAGCTGGACTCCGGAATCAGCCCCAGCATTTT. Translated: CASSQAGLRNQPQHF.

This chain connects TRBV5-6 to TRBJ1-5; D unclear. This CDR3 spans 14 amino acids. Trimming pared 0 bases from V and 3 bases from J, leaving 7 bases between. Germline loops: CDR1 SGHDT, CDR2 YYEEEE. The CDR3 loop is CASSLAAANQPQHF. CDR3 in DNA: TGTGCCAGCAGCTTGGCCGCAGCCAATCAGCCCCAGCATTTT.

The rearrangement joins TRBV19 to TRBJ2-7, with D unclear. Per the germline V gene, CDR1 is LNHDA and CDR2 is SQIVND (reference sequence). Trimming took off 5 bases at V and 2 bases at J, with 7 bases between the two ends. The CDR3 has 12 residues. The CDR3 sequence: CASSPSAYEQYF. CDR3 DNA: TGTGCCAGTAGTCCGTCCGCCTACGAGCAGTACTTC. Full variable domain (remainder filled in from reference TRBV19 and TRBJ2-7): DGGITQSPKYLFRKEGQNVTLSCEQNLNHDAMYWYRQDPGQGLRLIYYSQIVNDFQKGDIAEGYSVSREKKESFPLTVTSAQKNPTAFYLCASSPSAYEQYFGPGTRLTVT.

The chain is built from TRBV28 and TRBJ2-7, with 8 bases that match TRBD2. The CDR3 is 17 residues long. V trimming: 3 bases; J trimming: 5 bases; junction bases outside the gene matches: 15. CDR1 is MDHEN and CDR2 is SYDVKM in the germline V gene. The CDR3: CASSFWTGGSPFHEQYF. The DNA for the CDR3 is TGTGCCAGCAGTTTTTGGACGGGGGGGAGCCCTTTCCACGAGCAGTACTTC.

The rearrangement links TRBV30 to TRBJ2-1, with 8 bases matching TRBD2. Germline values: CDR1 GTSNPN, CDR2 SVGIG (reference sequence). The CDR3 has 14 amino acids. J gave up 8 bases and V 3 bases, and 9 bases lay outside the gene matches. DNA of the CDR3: TGTGCCTGGAGGACGTCCGGGACTAGATATGAGCAGTTCTTC. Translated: CAWRTSGTRYEQFF.

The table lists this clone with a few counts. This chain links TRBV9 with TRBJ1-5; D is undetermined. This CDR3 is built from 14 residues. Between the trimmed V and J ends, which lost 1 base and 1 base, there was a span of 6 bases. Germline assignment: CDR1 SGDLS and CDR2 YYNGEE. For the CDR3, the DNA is TGTGCCAGCAGCGTATTTGACAGCAATCAGCCCCAGCATTTT. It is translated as CASSVFDSNQPQHF.